The 23 T cell receptor beta chains in this list originate from one sample, sequenced in a study of T cell responses to AZD1222 COVID-19 vaccine. The data were produced by immunoSEQ multiplex PCR, yet TCRdb's version contains in-frame clones alone and is incomplete. The sample contains roughly 96,000 clones, 88% of which appear only once. The source was peripheral blood, collected on day 0 of AZD1222 vaccination. All receptors derive from an adult in good health.

This chain links TRBV28 with TRBJ1-5, with TRBD1 matching over 11 bases. The CDR3 runs to 14 residues. V lost 5 bases, J lost 5 bases, and 2 bases stayed unmatched. Germline CDR1 MDHEN, CDR2 SYDVKM. The CDR3 is CASSLDRGHQPQHF. The CDR3 bases are TGTGCCAGCAGTCTGGACAGGGGGCATCAGCCCCAGCATTTT.

This rearrangement joins TRBV19 to TRBJ1-1, with TRBD1 matching 7 bases. V lost 3 bases to trimming and J lost 9 bases; unmatched junction nucleotides: 7. There are 13 residues in the CDR3. From germline, CDR1 is LNHDA and CDR2 SQIVND (reference sequence). In nucleotides, the CDR3 is TGTGCCAGTAGTATCGGGACAGCGAGTCAAGCTTTCTTT. Translating it yields CASSIGTASQAFF.

The CDR3 sequence: CAWSVPVANYGYTF. The CDR3 nucleotides are TGTGCCTGGAGTGTCCCAGTAGCTAACTATGGCTACACCTTC. The chain carries TRBV30 and TRBJ1-2; D not resolved. The CDR3 has 14 residues. Trimming stripped 0 bases from V and 0 bases from J, with 8 bases between. Germline CDR1 and CDR2: GTSNPN and SVGIG (reference sequence). Complete variable domain (other parts from reference TRBV30 and TRBJ1-2): SQTIHQWPATLVQPVGSPLSLECTVEGTSNPNLYWYRQAAGRGLQLLFYSVGIGQISSEVPQNLSASRPQDRQFILSSKKLLLSDSGFYLCAWSVPVANYGYTFGSGTRLTVV.

This sequence joins TRBV25-1 and TRBJ1-1; 9 positions agree with TRBD1. This CDR3 comprises 14 residues. J gave up 9 bases and V 4 bases, and 9 bases lay outside the gene matches. Germline CDR1 and CDR2: MGHDK and SYGVNS. CDR3 DNA sequence: TGTGCCAGCAGTGCGGGACAGGGAAATTCTCAAGCTTTCTTT. Amino acids: CASSAGQGNSQAFF.

In nucleotides, the CDR3 is TGCGCCAGCAGCCAAGACAGGGGGCCGGGCACTGAAGCTTTCTTT. Its protein is CASSQDRGPGTEAFF. The chain combines TRBV4-1 with TRBJ1-1; TRBD1 aligns across 8 bases. The CDR3 extends over 15 amino acids. Trimming removed 0 bases from V and 4 bases from J; junction bases left unmatched: 4. From germline, CDR1 is MGHRA and CDR2 YSYEKL.

The chain has TRBV3-1 (or the pseudogene TRBV3-2) and TRBJ2-5; 12 bases match TRBD2. Trimming took 4 bases from V and 2 from J; bases not matched to a gene: 2. Germline CDR1 LGHDT, CDR2 YNNKEL (reference sequence). The length of the CDR3 is 15 residues. The CDR3 DNA reads TGTGCCAGCAGCCCACTAGCGGGAGGACAAGAGACCCAGTACTTC. Protein product: CASSPLAGGQETQYF.

The rearrangement links TRBV19 to TRBJ1-2; 10 bases are shared with TRBD1. CDR1 is LNHDA and CDR2 is SQIVND in the germline V gene (reference sequence). The CDR3 length is 14 residues. After removal of 4 bases from V and 8 bases from J, the junction contained 7 bases not matched to a gene. The CDR3 loop is CASSTPGQGTGYTF. CDR3 coding DNA: TGTGCCAGTAGTACGCCGGGACAGGGGACCGGCTACACCTTC.

The rearrangement joins TRBV19 to TRBJ2-1; tentatively, D is TRBD2 (6 bases). This CDR3 contains 15 residues. Per the germline V gene, CDR1 is LNHDA and CDR2 is SQIVND (reference sequence). Trimming stripped 1 base from V and 10 bases from J, with 17 bases between. The CDR3 sequence: CASSIVKWGEPEQFF. For the CDR3, the DNA is TGTGCCAGTAGTATAGTCAAGTGGGGGGAACCAGAGCAGTTCTTC.

The genes are TRBV7-8 and TRBJ1-2, with D maybe TRBD1 (6 bases). Germline V gene lookup returns CDR1 SGHVS and CDR2 FQNEAQ. The CDR3 runs 13 residues. Between the trimmed V and J ends, which lost 5 bases and 5 bases, there was a span of 12 bases. The CDR3 reads CASSPGQLYGYTF. The CDR3 DNA sequence: TGTGCCAGCAGCCCTGGACAGCTGTATGGCTACACCTTC.

In its sample, this clone was seen once. The rearrangement joins TRBV4-2 to TRBJ1-4; tentative D call: TRBD1 (6 bases). Trimming took 1 base from V and 5 from J, leaving 11 bases between them. CDR1 and CDR2 from the germline V gene are LGHNA and YNFKEQ. The CDR3 has 15 amino acids. CDR3 sequence (DNA): TGTGCCAGCAGCCAAGGGAGACAGGTGAATGAAAAACTGTTTTTT. Translated, it gives CASSQGRQVNEKLFF.

Comment on this clone: Additional DNA sequences in this sample encode the identical CDR3. The chain recombines TRBV11-2 with TRBJ2-1, with 9 bases matching TRBD2. Germline V CDR1 and CDR2: SGHAT, FQNNGV. Trimming took 2 bases from V and 7 from J; bases not matched to a gene: 0. CDR3 length: 13 residues. The DNA for the CDR3 is TGTGCCAGCAGCTTAACTAGCGGGAATGAGCAGTTCTTC. Translated, it gives CASSLTSGNEQFF.

The chain employs TRBV7-6 and TRBJ1-3; TRBD1 is a possible D gene (6 bases). The V end was cut by 2 bases, the J end by 0 bases, with 20 bases between. CDR3 length: 19 amino acids. CDR1 SGHVS and CDR2 FNYEAQ come from the germline V gene. The CDR3 sequence: CASSLRVFRTVSSGNTIYF. The CDR3 bases are TGTGCCAGCAGCTTACGCGTTTTCCGGACAGTCAGCTCTGGAAACACCATATATTTT.

The rearrangement uses TRBV6-5 and TRBJ1-2, with D perhaps TRBD1 (5 bases). The V end was cut by 3 bases, the J end by 6 bases, with 14 bases between. This CDR3 is built from 14 residues. Germline loops: CDR1 MNHEY, CDR2 SVGAGI. The CDR3 here is CASSYGGPSNGYTF. The CDR3 bases are TGTGCCAGCAGTTATGGGGGACCTTCAAATGGCTACACCTTC.

The chain combines TRBV27 with TRBJ2-5; TRBD2 matches 7 bases. V shed 8 bases, J shed 2 bases, and the junction held 8 bases outside the gene matches. Germline CDR1 is MNHEY and CDR2 is SMNVEV (reference sequence). The CDR3 is made up of 14 amino acids. The CDR3 DNA reads TGTGCCAGCTCCTACCAGGGACTACAAGAGACCCAGTACTTC. Protein sequence: CASSYQGLQETQYF.

The V call is TRBV18, the J call TRBJ2-3; tentatively, D is TRBD2 (6 bases). The CDR3 spans 13 residues. Trimming took 6 bases from V and 2 from J, leaving 9 bases between them. The germline gives CDR1 KGHSH, CDR2 LQKENI. The CDR3 reads CASSGGDTDTQYF. The DNA of the CDR3 is TGTGCCAGCTCCGGGGGTGACACAGATACGCAGTATTTT.

The table lists this clone with a few counts. The V call is TRBV6-4, the J call TRBJ2-7, with 8 bases fitting TRBD2. V shed 3 bases, J shed 3 bases, and the junction held 7 bases outside the gene matches. Germline V lookup: CDR1 MRHNA, CDR2 SNTAGT. There are 15 residues in the CDR3. The CDR3 region has the DNA TGTGCCAGCAGTGAGAGAGCGGGAGAGGGCTACGAGCAGTACTTC. It yields the protein CASSERAGEGYEQYF.

This chain joins TRBV29-1 and TRBJ1-2; D possibly corresponds to TRBD1 (6 bases). This CDR3 is 13 amino acids long. In germline, CDR1 is SQVTM, CDR2 ANQGSEA. The ends were cut back, 7 bases at V and 3 bases at J, with 15 bases in the middle. The chain's CDR3 is CSALPGGDYGYTF. The CDR3 DNA follows: TGCAGCGCGCTGCCGGGGGGCGACTATGGCTACACCTTC.

This chain joins TRBV19 and TRBJ1-5, with 7 bases fitting TRBD1. In germline, CDR1 is LNHDA, CDR2 SQIVND (reference sequence). The V gene end was trimmed by 7 bases and the J gene end by 4 bases; junction bases not matched to a gene: 13. This CDR3 comprises 16 residues. In nucleotides, the CDR3 is TGTGCCAGTACCCGTCCAGACAGGGCCCCTAATCAGCCCCAGCATTTT. Protein: CASTRPDRAPNQPQHF.

This chain joins TRBV18 and TRBJ2-7, with D unclear. CDR3 size: 15 residues. Trimming left V 3 bases short and J 2 bases short, with 14 bases between. Germline V gene data show CDR1 as KGHSH and CDR2 as LQKENI. The CDR3 DNA sequence: TGTGCCAGCTCACCGATAAGAGACCTCACCTACGAGCAGTACTTC. This translates into CASSPIRDLTYEQYF.

The chain employs TRBV4-3 and TRBJ1-4; TRBD1 is a possible D gene (6 bases). This CDR3 is 16 amino acids long. The V end was cut by 1 base, the J end by 5 bases, with 14 bases between. In germline, CDR1 is LGHNA, CDR2 YSLEER. The CDR3 sequence is CASSQAAWGQNEKLFF. Written as DNA, the CDR3 is TGCGCCAGCAGCCAAGCTGCCTGGGGGCAAAATGAAAAACTGTTTTTT.

This clone was picked up one time. The chain has TRBV3-1 (or the pseudogene TRBV3-2) and TRBJ1-4; tentative D call: TRBD1 (5 bases). CDR3 length: 14 amino acids. The V gene's germline CDR1 is LGHDT and CDR2 YNNKEL (reference sequence). V was pared by 3 bases and J by 8 bases, with 13 bases between. The CDR3 region has the DNA TGTGCCAGCAGCCAGAGGGGCGCGGGGGAAAAACTGTTTTTT. This translates into CASSQRGAGEKLFF.

This chain uses TRBV20-1 with TRBJ1-5, with 9 bases matching TRBD1. Germline values: CDR1 DFQATT, CDR2 SNEGSKA (reference sequence). The length of the CDR3 is 14 residues. V lost 3 bases and J lost 4; bases outside the gene matches: 4. The CDR3 spells CSASGTGKNQPQHF. In nucleotides, the CDR3 is TGCAGTGCTAGTGGGACAGGGAAAAATCAGCCCCAGCATTTT.

This clone was seen more than once but under ten times. The chain is built from TRBV5-6 and TRBJ2-4, with 12 bases matching TRBD2. This CDR3 has 19 amino acids. Germline values: CDR1 SGHDT, CDR2 YYEEEE. V trimming: 3 bases; J trimming: 6 bases; junction bases outside the gene matches: 16. CDR3 in DNA: TGTGCCAGCAGCTCTGGGGGACTAGCGGGTTCTGGGGTATTAAACATTCAGTACTTC. Translation gives CASSSGGLAGSGVLNIQYF.